Listed below are T cell receptor beta chains from one sample, sequenced in a study of T cells in Graves' hyperthyroidism and ophthalmopathy. TCRdb used MiXCR to reprocess the multiplex PCR reads, holding one entry per CDR3 protein. The table includes roughly 420,000 distinct CDR3 sequences, 15% to 18% detected once. The sequencing input was blood. Receptor source: a woman between 18 and 29 years old with Graves' hyperthyroidism. CDR3s include the opening cysteine and the closing phenylalanine or tryptophan. Each record gives: J gene, V gene, clone size, D gene, CDR3 protein, CDR3 DNA. A D gene is named only where the DNA matches it firmly. For some rows the clone size is stated as once, few or many, or as a class when expanded; others skip it.

TRBJ2-3	TRBV6-1	many	TRBD1	CASKKTGTGVTDTQYF	TGTGCCAGCAAGAAAACCGGGACAGGGGTGACAGATACGCAGTATTTT
TRBJ2-4	TRBV27	many	-	CASGGKNIQYF	TGTGCCAGTGGGGGCAAAAACATTCAGTACTTC
TRBJ2-5	TRBV7-9	many	-	CASSSTGPKETQYF	TGTGCCAGCAGCTCCACAGGTCCGAAAGAGACCCAGTACTTC
TRBJ1-5	TRBV3-1	many	-	CASSQEGHNQPQHF	TGTGCCAGCAGCCAAGAGGGGCACAATCAGCCCCAGCATTTT
TRBJ2-3	TRBV4-1	few	TRBD2	CASSQVARGGPTDTQYF	TGCGCCAGCAGCCAAGTGGCGCGGGGGGGCCCGACAGATACGCAGTATTTT
TRBJ2-7	TRBV2	many	TRBD1	CASTLTGTGGVPQYF	TGTGCCAGCACACTCACCGGGACAGGTGGGGTCCCGCAGTACTTC
TRBJ2-3	TRBV11-3	many	-	CASSLRGGQAIDTQYF	TGTGCCAGCAGCTTACGGGGGGGACAGGCCATAGATACGCAGTATTTT
TRBJ2-3	TRBV2	many	-	CASNPGADTQYF	TGTGCCAGCAATCCGGGGGCAGATACGCAGTATTTT
TRBJ1-1	TRBV3-1	-	-	CASSQGAGGRLKAFF	TGTGCCAGCAGCCAGGGAGCGGGGGGGCGCCTCAAAGCTTTCTTT
TRBJ2-7	TRBV12-3/TRBV12-4	many	-	CASTLGGAGEQYF	TGTGCCAGCACCTTAGGGGGGGCGGGTGAGCAGTACTTC
TRBJ1-5	TRBV5-1	many	-	CASSAGTGDNQPQHF	TGCGCCAGCAGCGCTGGTACAGGCGACAATCAGCCCCAGCATTTT
TRBJ1-5	TRBV3-1	many	-	CASSPTPEGNQPQHF	TGTGCCAGCAGCCCCACCCCTGAGGGCAATCAGCCCCAGCATTTT
TRBJ1-4	TRBV20-1	many	-	CSARENRVFNEKLFF	TGCAGTGCTAGAGAGAACCGGGTCTTTAATGAAAAACTGTTTTTT
TRBJ1-1	TRBV20-1	many	-	CSARSVASMNTEAFF	TGCAGTGCTAGATCCGTAGCATCTATGAACACTGAAGCTTTCTTT
TRBJ2-3	TRBV7-3	many	TRBD2	CASSLNPTGGPGDTQYF	TGTGCCAGCAGCTTAAACCCCACGGGAGGGCCGGGAGATACGCAGTATTTT
TRBJ1-4	TRBV2	-	-	CASRPRGGTNEKLFF	TGTGCCAGCAGACCCAGGGGAGGAACTAATGAAAAACTGTTTTTT
TRBJ2-3	TRBV20-1	many	TRBD1	CSATSGQGASDTQYF	TGCAGTGCTACCTCAGGACAGGGGGCGTCAGATACGCAGTATTTT
TRBJ2-4	TRBV3-1	many	TRBD2	CASSQNSGEGIQYF	TGTGCCAGCAGCCAGAATAGCGGGGAGGGGATTCAGTACTTC
TRBJ2-1	TRBV10-3	once	-	CAISESNQGSNEQFF	TGTGCCATCAGTGAGTCCAACCAGGGAAGCAATGAGCAGTTCTTC
TRBJ1-1	TRBV10-3	many	-	CAISGERATEAFF	TGTGCCATCAGTGGCGAGCGAGCCACTGAAGCTTTCTTT
TRBJ2-7	TRBV12-3/TRBV12-4	many	-	CASADHEQYF	TGTGCCAGCGCCGATCACGAGCAGTACTTC
TRBJ2-5	TRBV5-1	-	TRBD1	CASSLLGQAQETQYF	TGCGCCAGCAGCTTGTTAGGACAGGCTCAAGAGACCCAGTACTTC
TRBJ2-1	TRBV20-1	many	-	CSADNTLSSYNEQFF	TGCAGTGCTGACAACACTCTTTCCTCCTACAATGAGCAGTTCTTC
TRBJ2-3	TRBV6-2/TRBV6-3	many	TRBD1	CASSSGPRTGSDTQYF	TGTGCCAGCAGTTCGGGACCGCGGACAGGTTCGGATACGCAGTATTTT
TRBJ2-1	TRBV11-2	many	-	CASSLRRADEQFF	TGTGCCAGCAGCTTAAGGAGGGCCGATGAGCAGTTCTTC
TRBJ2-2	TRBV19	many	-	CASSWGGVTGELFF	TGTGCCAGTAGTTGGGGGGGCGTCACCGGGGAGCTGTTTTTT
TRBJ1-1	TRBV29-1	many	-	CSVVKGSLNTEAFF	TGCAGCGTGGTAAAGGGGTCCTTGAACACTGAAGCTTTCTTT
TRBJ1-2	TRBV7-9	many	TRBD1	CASSQGDRAAHYGYTF	TGTGCCAGCAGCCAGGGCGACAGGGCGGCTCACTATGGCTACACCTTC
TRBJ2-7	TRBV28	-	TRBD2	CASSSTSGGYSYEQYF	TGTGCCAGCAGTTCCACTAGCGGGGGATACTCCTACGAGCAGTACTTC
TRBJ2-7	TRBV2	many	TRBD2	CASSHPGGPPGEQYF	TGTGCCAGCAGTCATCCGGGAGGCCCACCCGGGGAGCAGTACTTC
TRBJ2-1	TRBV20-1	-	-	CSASWGREANNEQFF	TGCAGTGCTAGCTGGGGGCGAGAGGCGAACAATGAGCAGTTCTTC
TRBJ1-6	TRBV19	-	-	CASTMGGNSPLHF	TGTGCCAGTACCATGGGGGGCAATTCACCCCTCCACTTT
TRBJ2-1	TRBV7-2	-	-	CASSFPGGNNEQFF	TGTGCCAGCAGCTTCCCAGGGGGGAACAATGAGCAGTTCTTC
TRBJ2-3	TRBV12-3/TRBV12-4	-	-	CASSFGPGGYTDTQYF	TGTGCCAGCAGTTTCGGGCCGGGGGGCTACACAGATACGCAGTATTTT
TRBJ1-2	TRBV2	many	-	CASSTGTSNYGYTF	TGTGCCAGCAGTACCGGGACATCGAACTATGGCTACACCTTC
TRBJ2-1	TRBV7-2	many	TRBD2	CASSYASGGAYNEQFF	TGTGCCAGCAGCTACGCTAGCGGGGGAGCCTACAATGAGCAGTTCTTC
TRBJ2-7	TRBV7-9	many	TRBD1	CASSLAGTASYEQYF	TGTGCCAGCAGCTTAGCCGGGACAGCCTCCTACGAGCAGTACTTC
TRBJ1-5	TRBV6-1	-	TRBD1	CATLEDRGPYSNQPQHF	TGTGCCACCCTAGAGGACAGGGGGCCATATAGCAATCAGCCCCAGCATTTT
TRBJ2-1	TRBV4-1	many	TRBD2	CASSQEQVAGGRNEQFF	TGCGCCAGCAGCCAAGAGCAGGTAGCGGGAGGGCGAAATGAGCAGTTCTTC
TRBJ2-4	TRBV12-5	-	-	CASGTGVAKNIQYF	TGTGCTAGTGGGACCGGTGTAGCCAAAAACATTCAGTACTTC
TRBJ2-7	TRBV7-3	few	-	CVSSLSPASSYEQYF	TGTGTCAGCAGTCTAAGTCCAGCCTCCTCCTACGAGCAGTACTTC
TRBJ2-1	TRBV19	many	-	CASIAGQGEVNEQFF	TGTGCCAGTATAGCGGGACAGGGAGAGGTGAATGAGCAGTTCTTC
TRBJ2-4	TRBV6-1	many	TRBD1	CASSLRTGLKAKNIQYF	TGTGCCAGCTCCCTCCGGACAGGGCTAAAAGCCAAAAACATTCAGTACTTC